The clone carrying this TCR beta chain occurred many times. Its antigen is currently unknown. This specimen belongs to a study of Graves' ophthalmopathy and Graves' hyperthyroidism. Findings of the study overall: In blood appeared most of the expanded thyroid clonotypes whose frequency exceeded 0.001.

Aged 18 to 65, hyperthyroidism patients had been newly diagnosed, with under 2 months' duration. The authors diagnosed from clinical symptoms, serum thyroxine, TRAb, thyroid ultrasound and orbital computed tomography. Scientists amplified the TCR beta CDR3 regions from RNA transcripts. Second-round multiplex PCR came after a first-round RT-PCR that employed HTBI primers. TCRdb called the multiplex PCR reads again in MiXCR, with one record for every CDR3 protein. The profile shows a few hundred thousand distinct CDR3 sequences, 39% of them singletons. The clonotype originates from an adult man with Graves' hyperthyroidism. Input material: peripheral blood or thyroid tissue (not recorded which).

The CDR3 DNA is TGCAGTGCCACGACAGGGGGCAATGAAAAACTGTTTTTT. It encodes CSATTGGNEKLFF. V and J are TRBV20-1 and TRBJ1-4, with 10 bases lining up with TRBD1. V shed 6 bases, J shed 5 bases, and the junction held 3 bases outside the gene matches. CDR1 and CDR2 (germline): DFQATT, SNEGSKA (reference sequence). This CDR3 region has 13 residues.